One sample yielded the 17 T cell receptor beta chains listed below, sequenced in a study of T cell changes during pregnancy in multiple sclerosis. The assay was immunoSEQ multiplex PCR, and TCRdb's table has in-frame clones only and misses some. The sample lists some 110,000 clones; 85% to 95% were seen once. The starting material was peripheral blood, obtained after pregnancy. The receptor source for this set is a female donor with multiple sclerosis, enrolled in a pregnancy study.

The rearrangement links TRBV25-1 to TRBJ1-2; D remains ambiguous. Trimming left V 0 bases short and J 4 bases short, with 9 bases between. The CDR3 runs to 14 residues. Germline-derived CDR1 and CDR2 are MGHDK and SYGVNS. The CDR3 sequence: CASSEYAKSYGYTF. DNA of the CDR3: TGTGCCAGCAGTGAATATGCCAAGAGCTATGGCTACACCTTC.

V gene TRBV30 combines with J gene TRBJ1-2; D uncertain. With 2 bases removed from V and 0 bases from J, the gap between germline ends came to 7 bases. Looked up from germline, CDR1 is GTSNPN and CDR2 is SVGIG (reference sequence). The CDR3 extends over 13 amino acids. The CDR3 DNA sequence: TGTGCCTGGAGTCCCGGTTCTAACTATGGCTACACCTTC. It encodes CAWSPGSNYGYTF.

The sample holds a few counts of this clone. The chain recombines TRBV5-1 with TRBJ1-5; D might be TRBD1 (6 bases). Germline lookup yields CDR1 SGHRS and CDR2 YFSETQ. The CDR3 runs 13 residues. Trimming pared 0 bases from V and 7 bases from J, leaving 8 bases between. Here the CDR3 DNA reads TGCGCCAGCAGCTTGGAACAGGGACAGCCCCAGCATTTT. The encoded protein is CASSLEQGQPQHF.

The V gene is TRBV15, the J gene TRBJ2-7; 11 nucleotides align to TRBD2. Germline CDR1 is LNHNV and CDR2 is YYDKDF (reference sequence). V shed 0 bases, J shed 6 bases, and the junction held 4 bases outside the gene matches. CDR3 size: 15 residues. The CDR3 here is CATSRDPSGRTEQYF. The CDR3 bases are TGTGCCACCAGCAGAGATCCTAGCGGGAGGACCGAGCAGTACTTC.

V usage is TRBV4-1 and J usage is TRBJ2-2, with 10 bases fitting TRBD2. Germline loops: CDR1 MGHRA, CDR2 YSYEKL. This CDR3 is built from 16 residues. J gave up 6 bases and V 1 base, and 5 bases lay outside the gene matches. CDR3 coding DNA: TGCGCCAGCAGCCAAGTGGGGACTAGCGCGGCCGGGGAGCTGTTTTTT. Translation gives CASSQVGTSAAGELFF.

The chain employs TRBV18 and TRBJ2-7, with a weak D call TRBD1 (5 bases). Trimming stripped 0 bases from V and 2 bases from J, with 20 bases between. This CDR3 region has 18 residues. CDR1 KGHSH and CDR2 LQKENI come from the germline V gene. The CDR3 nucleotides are TGTGCCAGCTCACCACCAGTCGCAGGGCCGACTTTGACCTACGAGCAGTACTTC. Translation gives CASSPPVAGPTLTYEQYF.

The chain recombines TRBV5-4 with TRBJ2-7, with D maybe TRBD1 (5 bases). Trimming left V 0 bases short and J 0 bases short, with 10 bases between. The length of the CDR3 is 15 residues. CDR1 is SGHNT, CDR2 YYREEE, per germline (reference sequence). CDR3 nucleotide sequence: TGTGCCAGCAGCTTGGGGGGCAGGAGCTCCTACGAGCAGTACTTC. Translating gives CASSLGGRSSYEQYF.

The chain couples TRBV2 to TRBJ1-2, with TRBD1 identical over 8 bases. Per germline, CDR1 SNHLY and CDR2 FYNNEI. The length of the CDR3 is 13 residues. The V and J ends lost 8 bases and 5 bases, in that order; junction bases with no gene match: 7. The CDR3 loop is CASGQGAFYGYTF. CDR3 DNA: TGTGCCAGCGGGCAGGGGGCTTTTTATGGCTACACCTTC.

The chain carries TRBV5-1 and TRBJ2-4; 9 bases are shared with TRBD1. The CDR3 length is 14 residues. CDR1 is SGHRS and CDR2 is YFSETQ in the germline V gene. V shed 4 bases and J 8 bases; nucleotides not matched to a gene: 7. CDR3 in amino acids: CASSEGQGAHIQYF. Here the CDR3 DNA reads TGCGCCAGCAGCGAGGGACAGGGAGCTCACATTCAGTACTTC.

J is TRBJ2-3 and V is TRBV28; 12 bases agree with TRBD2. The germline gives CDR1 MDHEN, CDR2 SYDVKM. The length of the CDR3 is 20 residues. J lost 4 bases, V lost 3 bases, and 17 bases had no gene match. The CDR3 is CASSFLTGTSGPRVADTQYF. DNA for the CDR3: TGTGCCAGCAGTTTCCTTACCGGGACTAGCGGGCCCCGCGTCGCAGATACGCAGTATTTT.

The CDR3 DNA is TGTGCCATCACGGACAGGGGAAATGAGCAGTTCTTC. Protein sequence: CAITDRGNEQFF. This chain joins TRBV10-3 and TRBJ2-1; TRBD1 agrees at 9 bases. The CDR3 totals 12 residues. CDR1 ENHRY and CDR2 SYGVKD come from the germline V gene. The V and J ends lost 7 bases and 7 bases, in that order; junction bases with no gene match: 2.

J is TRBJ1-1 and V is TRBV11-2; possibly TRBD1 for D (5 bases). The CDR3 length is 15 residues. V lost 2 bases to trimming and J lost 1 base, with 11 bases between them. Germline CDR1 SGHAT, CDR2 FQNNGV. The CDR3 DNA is TGTGCCAGCAGCTTATTTCGCCAGGGGAACACTGAAGCTTTCTTT. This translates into CASSLFRQGNTEAFF.

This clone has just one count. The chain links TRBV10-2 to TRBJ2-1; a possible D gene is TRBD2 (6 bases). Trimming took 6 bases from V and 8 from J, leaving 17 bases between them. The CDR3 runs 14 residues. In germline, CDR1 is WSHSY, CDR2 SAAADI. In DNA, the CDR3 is TGCGCCAGCAGGTCGGAGGGGCCGGGAGATGAGCAGTTCTTC. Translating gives CASRSEGPGDEQFF.

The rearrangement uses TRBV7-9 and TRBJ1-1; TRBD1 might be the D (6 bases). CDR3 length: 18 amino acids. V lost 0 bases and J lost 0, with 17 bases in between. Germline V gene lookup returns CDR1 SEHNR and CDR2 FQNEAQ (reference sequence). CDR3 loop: CASSLAASGVGVNTEAFF. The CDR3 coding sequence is TGTGCCAGCAGCTTAGCGGCCTCAGGGGTGGGGGTGAACACTGAAGCTTTCTTT.

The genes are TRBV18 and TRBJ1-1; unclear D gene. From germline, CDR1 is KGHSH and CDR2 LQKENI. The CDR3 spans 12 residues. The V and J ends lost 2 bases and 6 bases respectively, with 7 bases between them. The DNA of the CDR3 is TGTGCCAGCTCACCAGGGAGGGCTGAAGCTTTCTTT. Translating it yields CASSPGRAEAFF. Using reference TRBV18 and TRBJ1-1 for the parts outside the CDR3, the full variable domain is NAGVMQNPRHLVRRRGQEARLRCSPMKGHSHVYWYRQLPEEGLKFMVYLQKENIIDESGMPKERFSAEFPKEGPSILRIQQVVRGDSAAYFCASSPGRAEAFFGQGTRLTVV.

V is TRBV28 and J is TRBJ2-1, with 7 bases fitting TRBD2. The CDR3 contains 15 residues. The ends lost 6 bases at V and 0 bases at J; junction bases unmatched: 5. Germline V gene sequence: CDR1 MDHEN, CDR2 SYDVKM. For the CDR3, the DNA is TGTGCCAGCAGGCCTCTAGCGGACTCCTACAATGAGCAGTTCTTC. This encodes CASRPLADSYNEQFF.

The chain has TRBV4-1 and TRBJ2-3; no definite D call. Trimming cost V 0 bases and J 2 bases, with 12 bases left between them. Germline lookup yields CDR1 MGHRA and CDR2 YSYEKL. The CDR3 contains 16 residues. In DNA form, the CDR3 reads TGCGCCAGCAGCCAAGATCGAGACTTCCTCACAGATACGCAGTATTTT. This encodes CASSQDRDFLTDTQYF.